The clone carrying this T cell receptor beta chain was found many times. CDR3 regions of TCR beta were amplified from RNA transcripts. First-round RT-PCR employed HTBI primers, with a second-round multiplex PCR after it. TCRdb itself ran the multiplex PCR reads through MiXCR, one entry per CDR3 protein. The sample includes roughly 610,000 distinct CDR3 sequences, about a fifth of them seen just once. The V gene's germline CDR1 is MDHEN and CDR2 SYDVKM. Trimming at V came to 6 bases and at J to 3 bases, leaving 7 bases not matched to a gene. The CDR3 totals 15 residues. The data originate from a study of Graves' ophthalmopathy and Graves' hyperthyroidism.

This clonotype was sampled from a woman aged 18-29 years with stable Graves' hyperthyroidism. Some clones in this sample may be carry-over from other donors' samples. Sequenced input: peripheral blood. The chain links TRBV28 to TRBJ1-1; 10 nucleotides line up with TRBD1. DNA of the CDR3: TGTGCCAGCAGAGGGACAGGGGTGTGGGACACTGAAGCTTTCTTT. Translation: CASRGTGVWDTEAFF.